The following is a TCR beta chain sequence with its context. Its antigen remains unknown. The data originate from a study of T cell responses to AZD1222 COVID-19 vaccine. The assay was immunoSEQ multiplex PCR, and TCRdb's table has in-frame clones only and misses some. The table includes some 190,000 clones, about 90% detected once. Trimming stripped 6 bases from V and 8 bases from J, with 14 bases between. From germline, CDR1 is SNHLY and CDR2 FYNNEI. The CDR3 consists of 13 residues. Second-dose timings of about 4 or about 12 weeks were pooled. Study findings and constraints: Baseline seropositivity occurred in only 5 or 6 AZD1222 recipients.

The sample was peripheral blood, taken 28 days after the second AZD1222 dose. The rearrangement joins TRBV2 to TRBJ2-1; tentative D call: TRBD2 (5 bases). The sequence was obtained from an adult who received the AZD1222 COVID-19 vaccine. CDR3 in amino acids: CASSADSGHEQFF. The DNA for the CDR3 is TGTGCCAGCAGCGCGGACTCAGGCCATGAGCAGTTCTTC.